The clone carrying this T cell receptor beta chain was picked up a small number of times. Its antigen is unidentified. RNA transcripts were the template for amplifying TCR beta CDR3 regions. The HTBI primer set drove a first-round RT-PCR of the TCR CDR3. In TCRdb, the multiplex PCR reads were re-called with MiXCR into one record per CDR3 protein. The sample includes hundreds of thousands of distinct CDR3 sequences, more than 20% of them seen just once. Germline V gives CDR1 SEHNR, CDR2 FQNEAQ (reference sequence). The CDR3 contains 14 residues. Trimming cost V 4 bases and J 3 bases, with 12 bases left between them. This record belongs to a study of T cells in Graves' hyperthyroidism and ophthalmopathy. Patients having uncontrolled infection, another autoimmune disease, pregnancy or lactation were not included. Used for diagnoses were clinical symptoms, serum thyroxine and TRAb, thyroid ultrasound and orbital computed tomography.

Findings and limits, study-wide: Blood also showed most of the thyroid clonotypes that were expanded above 0.001. The model foresaw ophthalmopathy a median roughly 6.3 months prior to onset.

The sample was blood. This receptor was identified in a man aged 30 to 45 with Graves' ophthalmopathy. The V gene is TRBV7-9, the J gene TRBJ2-5; a weak D match, TRBD1 (6 bases). Written as DNA, the CDR3 is TGTGCCAGCAGCTCAAACTACAGGGAAGAGACCCAGTACTTC. It specifies CASSSNYREETQYF.